Listed below are T cell receptor beta chains from one sample, sequenced in a study of post-analysis software for immune sequencing data. TCRdb reprocessed the PCR reads with MiXCR, giving one entry per CDR3 protein. The profile shows about 810,000 distinct CDR3 sequences, 53% of them singletons. Input material: blood. The receptor source for this set is a girl aged 5-17 years with multiple sclerosis. CDR3s include the opening cysteine and the closing phenylalanine or tryptophan. Fields, in order: clone size, D gene, V gene, J gene, CDR3 DNA, CDR3 protein. The D gene is left open where the match is weak. The listing skips clone size in some rows; elsewhere it reads once, few, many or a size class.

clone size: .; D gene: TRBD1; V gene: TRBV7-9; J gene: TRBJ1-2; CDR3 DNA: TGTGCCAGCAGCCCAAAGGGGGCCAACTATGGCTACACCTTC; CDR3 protein: CASSPKGANYGYTF
clone size: few; D gene: .; V gene: TRBV12-3/TRBV12-4; J gene: TRBJ2-1; CDR3 DNA: TGTGCCAGCAGTTCCCCGCTGGGCGTAAGCTCCTACAATGAGCAGTTCTTC; CDR3 protein: CASSSPLGVSSYNEQFF
clone size: .; D gene: .; V gene: TRBV20-1; J gene: TRBJ2-5; CDR3 DNA: TGCAGTGCTAGATTTCAGGGCCCAGAGACCCAGTACTTC; CDR3 protein: CSARFQGPETQYF
clone size: .; D gene: .; V gene: TRBV20-1; J gene: TRBJ1-5; CDR3 DNA: TGCAGTGCTCTTTCGGCAGGGAGGGATCAGCCCCAGCATTTT; CDR3 protein: CSALSAGRDQPQHF
clone size: few; D gene: .; V gene: TRBV13; J gene: TRBJ1-6; CDR3 DNA: TGTGCCAGCAGCTTGGGTGGGAGAGGCTATAATTCACCCCTCCACTTT; CDR3 protein: CASSLGGRGYNSPLHF
clone size: .; D gene: .; V gene: TRBV29-1; J gene: TRBJ2-3; CDR3 DNA: TGCAGCGTTGAATTGGGAAAAACAGATACGCAGTATTTT; CDR3 protein: CSVELGKTDTQYF
clone size: .; D gene: .; V gene: TRBV7-9; J gene: TRBJ2-3; CDR3 DNA: TGTGCCAGCAGCTTACAGGGGATTCAAGATACGCAGTATTTT; CDR3 protein: CASSLQGIQDTQYF
clone size: .; D gene: TRBD2; V gene: TRBV5-1; J gene: TRBJ2-3; CDR3 DNA: TGCGCCAGCAGCTCGGGACTAGCGGTCACAGATACGCAGTATTTT; CDR3 protein: CASSSGLAVTDTQYF
clone size: .; D gene: .; V gene: TRBV5-1; J gene: TRBJ2-3; CDR3 DNA: TGCGCCAGCAGCTTGGTATCGTTCACTTCGACGCAGTATTTT; CDR3 protein: CASSLVSFTSTQYF
clone size: few; D gene: .; V gene: TRBV3-1; J gene: TRBJ2-7; CDR3 DNA: TGTGCCAGCAGCCAAGATTTAGCAACTACCTACGAGCAGTACTTC; CDR3 protein: CASSQDLATTYEQYF
clone size: .; D gene: .; V gene: TRBV30; J gene: TRBJ2-1; CDR3 DNA: TGTGCCTGGAGTACCAGCAACAATGAGCAGTTCTTC; CDR3 protein: CAWSTSNNEQFF
clone size: .; D gene: TRBD2; V gene: TRBV20-1; J gene: TRBJ2-7; CDR3 DNA: TGCAGTGCTAGAGATCGTAGGGCTAGCGGGAGCCACGAGCAGTACTTC; CDR3 protein: CSARDRRASGSHEQYF
clone size: .; D gene: TRBD1; V gene: TRBV20-1; J gene: TRBJ1-2; CDR3 DNA: TGCAGTGCTACTACCTATGGACAGGGGTCCGATGGCTACACCTTC; CDR3 protein: CSATTYGQGSDGYTF
clone size: .; D gene: TRBD1; V gene: TRBV27; J gene: TRBJ2-7; CDR3 DNA: TGTGCCAGCAGTTCGGCCAGGGGGTACTACGAGCAGTACTTC; CDR3 protein: CASSSARGYYEQYF
clone size: few; D gene: TRBD1; V gene: TRBV29-1; J gene: TRBJ2-3; CDR3 DNA: TGCAGCGTTGTGAAGGGACAGGCTCCGTATTTT; CDR3 protein: CSVVKGQAPYF
clone size: .; D gene: TRBD1; V gene: TRBV27; J gene: TRBJ2-2; CDR3 DNA: TGTGCCAGCAGTCCAGACAGGGGTCCGAACACCGGGGAGCTGTTTTTT; CDR3 protein: CASSPDRGPNTGELFF
clone size: many; D gene: .; V gene: TRBV5-1; J gene: TRBJ2-7; CDR3 DNA: TGTGCCAGCAGTTTAGCGCTTGGATCCTACGAGCAGTACTTC; CDR3 protein: CASSLALGSYEQYF
clone size: .; D gene: TRBD2; V gene: TRBV5-6; J gene: TRBJ2-3; CDR3 DNA: TGTGCCAGCAGCAGACTTCAACTAGCGGGGGGGCGGACAGATACGCAGTATTTT; CDR3 protein: CASSRLQLAGGRTDTQYF
clone size: .; D gene: .; V gene: TRBV10-3; J gene: TRBJ2-7; CDR3 DNA: TGTGCCATCAGTGAGCGGCAACGAAAGGTCGAGCAGTACTTC; CDR3 protein: CAISERQRKVEQYF
clone size: once; D gene: .; V gene: TRBV7-9; J gene: TRBJ1-1; CDR3 DNA: TGTGCCAGCAGCCCTCCTGGGACAAGAGACACTGAAGCTTTCTTT; CDR3 protein: CASSPPGTRDTEAFF
clone size: .; D gene: .; V gene: TRBV25-1; J gene: TRBJ1-1; CDR3 DNA: TGTGCCAGCCGAACCCGACAGGCTGAAGCTTTCTTT; CDR3 protein: CASRTRQAEAFF
clone size: .; D gene: .; V gene: TRBV6-5; J gene: TRBJ1-1; CDR3 DNA: TGTGCCAGCAGTTACTCTTGGCACTACTTTGAAGCTTTCTTT; CDR3 protein: CASSYSWHYFEAFF
clone size: .; D gene: .; V gene: TRBV4-2; J gene: TRBJ2-1; CDR3 DNA: TGTGCCAGCAGCCAAGAACCGGGACTGGATTACAATGAGCAGTTCTTC; CDR3 protein: CASSQEPGLDYNEQFF
clone size: few; D gene: TRBD1; V gene: TRBV20-1; J gene: TRBJ1-1; CDR3 DNA: TGCAGTGCTAGAGGGCCTCGACAGGGCGGGGGAACTGAAGCTTTCTTT; CDR3 protein: CSARGPRQGGGTEAFF
clone size: .; D gene: .; V gene: TRBV12-3/TRBV12-4; J gene: TRBJ1-4; CDR3 DNA: TGTGCCAGCAGTCTTTGGGGGGCTGGAACTAATGAAAAACTGTTTTTT; CDR3 protein: CASSLWGAGTNEKLFF
clone size: few; D gene: .; V gene: TRBV10-3; J gene: TRBJ2-5; CDR3 DNA: TGTGCCATTGGGCCTCAGCAAGAGACCCAGTACTTC; CDR3 protein: CAIGPQQETQYF
clone size: .; D gene: .; V gene: TRBV3-1; J gene: TRBJ1-5; CDR3 DNA: TGTGCCAGCAGCCAAGATAGGACAGCCACCAATCAGCCCCAGCATTTT; CDR3 protein: CASSQDRTATNQPQHF
clone size: many; D gene: TRBD1; V gene: TRBV7-2; J gene: TRBJ1-2; CDR3 DNA: TGTGCCAGCAGCGCCCAGGGGGGCTATGGCTACACCTTC; CDR3 protein: CASSAQGGYGYTF
clone size: few; D gene: .; V gene: TRBV6-1; J gene: TRBJ2-5; CDR3 DNA: TGTGCCAGCATCCCACTAGTGAAAGAGACCCAGTACTTC; CDR3 protein: CASIPLVKETQYF
clone size: .; D gene: TRBD1; V gene: TRBV7-8; J gene: TRBJ2-7; CDR3 DNA: TGTGCCAGCAGCTTGGTGCGTGGGAGAAGGACAGGGTCGTACGAGCAGTACTTC; CDR3 protein: CASSLVRGRRTGSYEQYF
clone size: few; D gene: .; V gene: TRBV10-3; J gene: TRBJ1-4; CDR3 DNA: TGTGCCACTCGTAGACCCCCTAATGAAAAACTGTTTTTT; CDR3 protein: CATRRPPNEKLFF
clone size: .; D gene: TRBD2; V gene: TRBV20-1; J gene: TRBJ2-3; CDR3 DNA: TGCAGTGCTAGAGAGGTAGCGGGGGGCTACACAGATACGCAGTATTTT; CDR3 protein: CSAREVAGGYTDTQYF
clone size: .; D gene: TRBD2; V gene: TRBV29-1; J gene: TRBJ2-1; CDR3 DNA: TGCAGCGAAGCTAGCGGGAGTCGCAATGAGCAGTTCTTC; CDR3 protein: CSEASGSRNEQFF
clone size: .; D gene: TRBD1; V gene: TRBV5-1; J gene: TRBJ2-5; CDR3 DNA: TGCGCCAGCAGCGCCGACAGGGTCGAGACCCAGTACTTC; CDR3 protein: CASSADRVETQYF
clone size: .; D gene: .; V gene: TRBV7-3; J gene: TRBJ2-1; CDR3 DNA: TGTGCCAGCAGCTTAAGACAGCTCAATGAGCAGTTCTTC; CDR3 protein: CASSLRQLNEQFF
clone size: .; D gene: .; V gene: TRBV6-5; J gene: TRBJ2-5; CDR3 DNA: TGTGCCAGTCGACAGGCGGGGGAGTACCAAGAGACCCAGTACTTC; CDR3 protein: CASRQAGEYQETQYF
clone size: once; D gene: .; V gene: TRBV6-1; J gene: TRBJ2-3; CDR3 DNA: TGTGCCAGCAGTGAACAGCGGGCAGATACGCAGTATTTT; CDR3 protein: CASSEQRADTQYF
clone size: .; D gene: TRBD2; V gene: TRBV11-3; J gene: TRBJ2-1; CDR3 DNA: TGTGCCAGCAGCCCCTGGACTAGCTCCTACAATGAGCAGTTCTTC; CDR3 protein: CASSPWTSSYNEQFF
clone size: .; D gene: .; V gene: TRBV6-5; J gene: TRBJ2-1; CDR3 DNA: TGTGCCAGCAGGTATCCAGGGAGCTCCTACAATGAGCAGTTCTTC; CDR3 protein: CASRYPGSSYNEQFF
clone size: .; D gene: TRBD2; V gene: TRBV20-1; J gene: TRBJ2-1; CDR3 DNA: TGCAGTGCTATTCCTGGACTAGCCGGGTACAATGAGCAGTTCTTC; CDR3 protein: CSAIPGLAGYNEQFF
clone size: few; D gene: .; V gene: TRBV29-1; J gene: TRBJ1-2; CDR3 DNA: TGCAGCGTTAGGTCAGAGTACTATGGCTACACCTTC; CDR3 protein: CSVRSEYYGYTF
clone size: .; D gene: .; V gene: TRBV20-1; J gene: TRBJ2-1; CDR3 DNA: TGCAGTGCGCGGAGACCACCCGCTGGGAGGTACAATGAGCAGTTCTTC; CDR3 protein: CSARRPPAGRYNEQFF
clone size: once; D gene: TRBD1; V gene: TRBV5-1; J gene: TRBJ2-1; CDR3 DNA: TGCGCCAGCAGTTACTCAGGGGGCGCGTTCAATGAGCAGTTCTTC; CDR3 protein: CASSYSGGAFNEQFF
clone size: .; D gene: .; V gene: TRBV5-1; J gene: TRBJ1-1; CDR3 DNA: TGCGCCAGCAGCTCAACCGGGACGAACACTGAAGCTTTCTTT; CDR3 protein: CASSSTGTNTEAFF
clone size: .; D gene: .; V gene: TRBV5-1; J gene: TRBJ2-7; CDR3 DNA: TGCGCCAGCAGCTTGGACCCGGGACACGACTCCTACGAGCAGTACTTC; CDR3 protein: CASSLDPGHDSYEQYF
clone size: .; D gene: TRBD2; V gene: TRBV7-2; J gene: TRBJ2-5; CDR3 DNA: TGTGCTAGCAGCTTAGAGGGGACTAGCGGGAGTCAGACCCAGTACTTC; CDR3 protein: CASSLEGTSGSQTQYF
clone size: .; D gene: TRBD2; V gene: TRBV5-1; J gene: TRBJ2-7; CDR3 DNA: TGCGCCAGCAGCGTGACGGGACTAGCGGGACCCTACGAGCAGTACTTC; CDR3 protein: CASSVTGLAGPYEQYF
clone size: .; D gene: .; V gene: TRBV29-1; J gene: TRBJ2-5; CDR3 DNA: TGCAGCGCAGAATTCTCGCGGGAGACCCAGTACTTC; CDR3 protein: CSAEFSRETQYF